This TCR beta chain was obtained from a study of shared clonotypes between healthy human individuals. Here immunoSEQ multiplex PCR was the method, and the copy in TCRdb shows in-frame clones only, minus some. The sample lists approximately 980,000 clones, 76% occurring once. Per the germline V gene, CDR1 is SGHTA and CDR2 is FQGNSA. The CDR3 spans 13 residues. Trimming took 5 bases from V and 6 from J, leaving 14 bases between them. The donors, healthy adults who were HIV-negative, had experienced no recent acute infections or vaccinations. The TCR sequence derives from a man aged 18 to 29 in good health. The chain is built from TRBV7-2 and TRBJ2-7; D ambiguous. The sample comprised memory CD4+ T cells sorted from blood. Subset noted: CD45RA-negative fraction. The CDR3 DNA reads as TGTGCCAGCAGCCTAGTCCGTACGGGCGAGCAGTACTTC. Protein product: CASSLVRTGEQYF. Full variable domain (outside the CDR3, taken from reference TRBV7-2 and TRBJ2-7): GAGVSQSPSNKVTEKGKDVELRCDPISGHTALYWYRQSLGQGLEFLIYFQGNSAPDKSGLPSDRFSAERTGGSVSTLTIQRTQQEDSAVYLCASSLVRTGEQYFGPGTRLTVT.